What follows are 19 T cell receptor beta chains derived from one specimen sequenced in a study of blood T cells in healthy people across ages. Using a J-beta primer mix together with a sample-barcoded 5' primer, a second PCR was run for about 7 to 12 cycles. TCRdb used MiXCR to reprocess the 5' RACE reads, holding one entry per CDR3 protein. The sample holds fewer than 900,000 distinct CDR3 sequences, around 40% seen once. The sequencing sample was made of blood. These TCRs come from a woman between 55 and 75 years old in good health.

This clonotype was counted a few times. The chain carries TRBV7-9 and TRBJ2-5; D might be TRBD2 (6 bases). Germline CDR1 is SEHNR and CDR2 is FQNEAQ (reference sequence). Deletions cut 3 bases from V and 11 bases from J, with 16 bases between. CDR3 length: 13 residues. The CDR3 is CASSFGGRNEQYF. As DNA, the CDR3 is TGTGCCAGCAGCTTTGGAGGGAGAAATGAGCAGTACTTC.

This clonotype showed up just a few times. This chain uses TRBV9 with TRBJ2-5; weak D call: TRBD1 (6 bases). V gave up 3 bases and J gave up 11 bases, with 20 bases separating them. The CDR3 sequence is 14 residues long. Germline values: CDR1 SGDLS, CDR2 YYNGEE. The CDR3 reads CASSEQDSYDEQYF. DNA of the CDR3: TGTGCCAGCAGCGAACAGGACAGTTACGATGAGCAGTACTTC.

To note about this clonotype: A junction boundary mismatches the germline segment, possibly from a read error. The chain joins TRBV20-1 to TRBJ2-3; D possibly corresponds to TRBD2 (5 bases). Looked up from germline, CDR1 is DFQATT and CDR2 is SNEGSKA (reference sequence). The CDR3 extends over 16 amino acids. The CDR3 loop reads CSARDSGRPYTNTQYF. CDR3 nucleotides: TGCAGTGCTAGAGATTCGGGGAGACCCTACACAAATACGCAGTATTTT.

This clonotype was detected ten times or more. This sequence joins TRBV4-2 and TRBJ2-1, with D perhaps given as TRBD1 or TRBD2 (6 bases each). Germline V gene lookup returns CDR1 LGHNA and CDR2 YNFKEQ. V was trimmed by 1 base and J by 7 bases, leaving 11 bases between them. The CDR3 is 14 amino acids. The CDR3 loop reads CASSQGGAWNEQFF. The CDR3 bases are TGTGCCAGCAGCCAAGGGGGGGCCTGGAATGAGCAGTTCTTC.

The V call is TRBV5-6, the J call TRBJ2-1; a possible D gene is TRBD2 (6 bases). The CDR3 contains 11 residues. V lost 6 bases and J lost 9, with 10 bases in between. The germline CDR1 and CDR2 sequences are SGHDT and YYEEEE. CDR3 in DNA: TGTGCCAGCACCGAGGGAGGTGAGCAGTTCTTC. Its translation is CASTEGGEQFF.

Note on this clonotype: With a much larger clone just one base away, this may be a read error. The chain combines TRBV5-6 with TRBJ2-7; no reliable D call. The CDR3 runs to 12 residues. Trimming pared 4 bases from V and 6 bases from J, leaving 11 bases between. Per the germline V gene, CDR1 is SGHDT and CDR2 is YYEEEE. The CDR3 spells CASSLDLTEQYF. The CDR3 DNA sequence: TGTGCCAGCAGCCTAGACTTAACCGAGCAGTACTTC.

V and J are TRBV15 and TRBJ2-7; TRBD2 agrees at 13 bases. The CDR3 consists of 15 residues. V gave up 5 bases and J gave up 2 bases; unmatched junction bases: 3. Per the germline V gene, CDR1 is LNHNV and CDR2 is YYDKDF (reference sequence). The CDR3 region has the DNA TGTGCCACCAGCCTTGGACTAGCGGGAGCCTACGAGCAGTACTTC. This sequence encodes CATSLGLAGAYEQYF. Full variable domain (missing parts from reference TRBV15 and TRBJ2-7): DAMVIQNPRYQVTQFGKPVTLSCSQTLNHNVMYWYQQKSSQAPKLLFHYYDKDFNNEADTPDNFQSRRPNTSFCFLDIRSPGLGDTAMYLCATSLGLAGAYEQYFGPGTRLTVT.

This clonotype occurred a few times. This chain connects TRBV20-1 to TRBJ2-5; 11 bases line up with TRBD2. This CDR3 has 14 amino acids. J gave up 11 bases and V 6 bases, and 14 bases lay outside the gene matches. The V gene's germline CDR1 is DFQATT and CDR2 SNEGSKA (reference sequence). This CDR3 is CSASSGRALSEQYF. The CDR3 nucleotides are TGCAGTGCAAGTAGCGGGAGGGCCCTTTCGGAGCAGTACTTC.

In its sample, this clonotype was seen many times. J is TRBJ1-2 and V is TRBV5-1, with D hard to call. Germline V gives CDR1 SGHRS, CDR2 YFSETQ. V lost 4 bases and J lost 0, with 13 bases in between. The length of the CDR3 is 15 residues. This CDR3 is CASSPSGPSNYGYTF. CDR3 in DNA: TGCGCCAGCAGCCCCTCGGGCCCATCTAACTATGGCTACACCTTC. Full variable domain (remainder filled in from reference TRBV5-1 and TRBJ1-2): KAGVTQTPRYLIKTRGQQVTLSCSPISGHRSVSWYQQTPGQGLQFLFEYFSETQRNKGNFPGRFSGRQFSNSRSEMNVSTLELGDSALYLCASSPSGPSNYGYTFGSGTRLTVV.

The V call is TRBV7-8, the J call TRBJ1-2, with a tentative D call TRBD1 (5 bases). The germline V gene encodes CDR1 SGHVS and CDR2 FQNEAQ. Trimming cost V 5 bases and J 4 bases, with 17 bases left between them. The CDR3 covers 15 residues. This chain's CDR3 is CASSLMGGFSYGYTF. As DNA, the CDR3 is TGTGCCAGCAGCCTAATGGGGGGGTTTAGCTATGGCTACACCTTC.

Comment on this clonotype: A clone one base away is much larger, so this may be a read error. The V call is TRBV9, the J call TRBJ2-1, with 7 bases identical to TRBD1. Germline values: CDR1 SGDLS, CDR2 YYNGEE. This CDR3 has 15 amino acids. The CDR3 DNA follows: TGTACCAGCAGCGTAGGTGGACAGGTTTACAATGAGCAGTTCTTC. It specifies CTSSVGGQVYNEQFF.

The V gene is TRBV6-4, the J gene TRBJ2-1; 7 nucleotides agree with TRBD1. CDR1 MRHNA and CDR2 SNTAGT come from the germline V gene. The CDR3 is made up of 15 amino acids. V lost 8 bases and J lost 0; bases outside the gene matches: 7. CDR3: CASGNRDSSYNEQFF. The CDR3 nucleotides are TGTGCCAGCGGTAACCGGGACAGCTCCTACAATGAGCAGTTCTTC.

In the case of this clonotype: Its ends do not fully match the called genes, so a read error is possible. The chain uses TRBV7-3 and TRBJ2-1; 9 nucleotides align to TRBD2. Germline V gene sequence: CDR1 SGHTA, CDR2 FQGTGA. The CDR3 sequence is 15 residues long. The CDR3 loop is CASSWRGGRGNGQFF. CDR3 bases: TGTGCCAGCAGCTGGCGGGGGGGCCGGGGCAATGGGCAGTTCTTC.

This clonotype has at least ten counts. Its ends do not fully match the called genes, so a read error is possible. J is TRBJ2-1 and V is TRBV2; D ambiguous. This CDR3 is 11 amino acids long. CDR1 SNHLY and CDR2 FYNNEI come from the germline V gene. The CDR3 protein is CASSVYNEQFF. The CDR3 coding sequence is TGCGCCAGCAGCGTTTACAATGAGCAGTTCTTC.

This clonotype was seen only once. The rearrangement uses TRBV29-1 and TRBJ2-2, with TRBD2 matching 13 bases. The trim removed 7 bases at V and 4 bases at J, leaving 6 bases unmatched. The CDR3 loop spans 15 amino acids. Germline V lookup: CDR1 SQVTM, CDR2 ANQGSEA. The CDR3 sequence is CSGRLAGGVTGELFF. The CDR3 DNA reads TGCAGCGGAAGACTAGCGGGGGGTGTCACCGGGGAGCTGTTTTTT.

The V call is TRBV6-5, the J call TRBJ2-1, with TRBD1 matching 7 bases. J was trimmed by 3 bases and V by 0 bases; bases with no gene match: 5. CDR1 and CDR2 from the germline V gene are MNHEY and SVGAGI. The CDR3 covers 16 residues. As DNA, the CDR3 is TGTGCCAGCAGTTACTCAGGGGGCGCGGGCTACAATGAGCAGTTCTTC. Its protein product is CASSYSGGAGYNEQFF.

This clonotype has a count of ten or more. This sequence joins TRBV6-2 or TRBV6-3 and TRBJ2-7, with 11 bases identical to TRBD2. The V segment lost 5 bases and the J segment 4 bases; nucleotides outside the gene matches: 10. The V gene's germline CDR1 is MNHEY and CDR2 SVGEGT. The CDR3 spans 16 residues. CDR3 sequence reads: CASSKRLAGTNYEQYF. In DNA, the CDR3 is TGTGCCAGCAGTAAAAGACTAGCGGGGACCAATTACGAGCAGTACTTC.

In its sample, this clonotype was seen many times. This sequence joins TRBV7-2 and TRBJ1-5; no firm D call. CDR1 is SGHTA, CDR2 FQGNSA, per germline. The V and J ends lost 3 bases and 2 bases respectively, with 11 bases between them. This CDR3 has 15 amino acids. CDR3 DNA sequence: TGTGCCAGCAGCTTTAGGGATGGCGGCAATCAGCCCCAGCATTTT. Translating gives CASSFRDGGNQPQHF.

This chain connects TRBV6-2 or TRBV6-3 to TRBJ2-7; TRBD2 aligns across 7 bases. The CDR3 is made up of 14 amino acids. Per germline, CDR1 MNHEY and CDR2 SVGEGT. With 2 bases clipped from V and 2 bases from J, the junction kept 3 bases outside the gene matches. The CDR3 region is CASSYLRGTYEQYF. CDR3 nucleotide sequence: TGTGCCAGCAGTTACCTGCGGGGGACCTACGAGCAGTACTTC.